Included here is one TCR beta chain sequence, with context. Clones were read by immunoSEQ multiplex PCR, and TCRdb kept only the in-frame ones, dropping some. The table shows 45,000 to 55,000 clones, with about 90% occurring only once. The germline gives CDR1 LNHNV, CDR2 YYDKDF (reference sequence). Trimming took 2 bases from V and 4 from J; bases not matched to a gene: 6. The CDR3 is 16 residues long. This entry belongs to a study of T cell changes during pregnancy in multiple sclerosis. This material consisted of peripheral blood, taken in the first trimester of pregnancy. The chain joins TRBV15 to TRBJ2-5, with 11 bases aligning to TRBD2. This clonotype originated in a female donor with multiple sclerosis, enrolled in a pregnancy study. CDR3 in amino acids: CATSRYRGTSGETQYF. The CDR3 nucleotides read TGTGCCACCAGCAGATACAGGGGGACTAGCGGAGAGACCCAGTACTTC.